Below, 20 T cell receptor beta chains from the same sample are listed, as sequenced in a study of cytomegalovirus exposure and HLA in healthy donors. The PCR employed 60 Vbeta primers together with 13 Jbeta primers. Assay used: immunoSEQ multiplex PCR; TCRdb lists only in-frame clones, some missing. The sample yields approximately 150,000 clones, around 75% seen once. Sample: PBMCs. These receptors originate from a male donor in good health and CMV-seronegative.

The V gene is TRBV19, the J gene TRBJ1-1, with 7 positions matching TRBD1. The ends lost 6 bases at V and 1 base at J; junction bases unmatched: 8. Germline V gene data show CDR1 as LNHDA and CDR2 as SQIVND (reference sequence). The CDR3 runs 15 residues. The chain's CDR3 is CASRAPGQRNTEAFF. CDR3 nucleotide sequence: TGTGCCAGTAGGGCCCCGGGACAGAGGAACACTGAAGCTTTCTTT. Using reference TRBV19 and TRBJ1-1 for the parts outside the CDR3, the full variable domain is DGGITQSPKYLFRKEGQNVTLSCEQNLNHDAMYWYRQDPGQGLRLIYYSQIVNDFQKGDIAEGYSVSREKKESFPLTVTSAQKNPTAFYLCASRAPGQRNTEAFFGQGTRLTVV.

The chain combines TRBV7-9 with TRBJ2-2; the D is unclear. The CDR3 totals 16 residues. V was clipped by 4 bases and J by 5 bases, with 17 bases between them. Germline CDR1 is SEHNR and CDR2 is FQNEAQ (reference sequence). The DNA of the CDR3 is TGTGCCAGCAGCTCGCCAACGGCCGGAGAGACCGGGGAGCTGTTTTTT. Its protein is CASSSPTAGETGELFF.

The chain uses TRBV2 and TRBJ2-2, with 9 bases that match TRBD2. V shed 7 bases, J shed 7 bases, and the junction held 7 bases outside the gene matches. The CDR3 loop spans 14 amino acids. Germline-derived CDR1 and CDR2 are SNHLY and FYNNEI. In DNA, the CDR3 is TGTGCCAGCAAGGGCGGGGGGGCCAACGGGGAGCTGTTTTTT. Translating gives CASKGGGANGELFF. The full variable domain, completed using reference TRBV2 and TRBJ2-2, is EPEVTQTPSHQVTQMGQEVILRCVPISNHLYFYWYRQILGQKVEFLVSFYNNEISEKSEIFDDQFSVERPDGSNFTLKIRSTKLEDSAMYFCASKGGGANGELFFGEGSRLTVL.

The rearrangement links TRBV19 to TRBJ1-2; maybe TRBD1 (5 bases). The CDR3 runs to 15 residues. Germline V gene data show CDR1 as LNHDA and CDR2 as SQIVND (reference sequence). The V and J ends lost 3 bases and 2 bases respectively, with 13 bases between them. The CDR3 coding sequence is TGTGCCAGTAGTATTGAATGGGAGGGGAACTATGGCTACACCTTC. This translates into CASSIEWEGNYGYTF.

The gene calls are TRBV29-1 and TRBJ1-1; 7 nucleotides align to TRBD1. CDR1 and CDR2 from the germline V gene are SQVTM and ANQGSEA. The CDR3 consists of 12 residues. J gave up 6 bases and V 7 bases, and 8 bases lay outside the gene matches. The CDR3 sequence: CSAYRGRAEAFF. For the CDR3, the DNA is TGCAGCGCTTACAGGGGAAGGGCTGAAGCTTTCTTT.

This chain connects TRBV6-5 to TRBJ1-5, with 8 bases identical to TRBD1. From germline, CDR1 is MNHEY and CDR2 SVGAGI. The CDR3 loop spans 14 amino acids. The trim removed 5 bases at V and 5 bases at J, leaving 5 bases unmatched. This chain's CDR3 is CASSGDRFDQPQHF. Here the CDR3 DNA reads TGTGCCAGCAGTGGGGACAGGTTCGATCAGCCCCAGCATTTT.

The CDR3 coding sequence is TGTGCCAGCAGCGCGAGACTAGCGGGGACCAGGCAGACCCAGTACTTC. It codes for CASSARLAGTRQTQYF. The chain couples TRBV7-9 to TRBJ2-5; 11 bases are shared with TRBD2. The CDR3 length is 16 residues. V gave up 5 bases and J gave up 6 bases; unmatched junction bases: 11. The germline CDR1 and CDR2 sequences are SEHNR and FQNEAQ (reference sequence).

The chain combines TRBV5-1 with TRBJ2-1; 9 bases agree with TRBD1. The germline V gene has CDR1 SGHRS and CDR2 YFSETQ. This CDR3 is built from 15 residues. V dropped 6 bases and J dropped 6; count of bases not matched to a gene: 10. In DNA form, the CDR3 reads TGCGCCAGCATACCGGGACAGGGTCTTCCCAATGAGCAGTTCTTC. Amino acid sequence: CASIPGQGLPNEQFF.

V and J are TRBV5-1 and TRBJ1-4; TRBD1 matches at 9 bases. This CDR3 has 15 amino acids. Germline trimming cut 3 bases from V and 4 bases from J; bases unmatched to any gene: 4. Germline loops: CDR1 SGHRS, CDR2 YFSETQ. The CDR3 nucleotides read TGCGCCAGCAGCTACGGGGACAGGGATAATGAAAAACTGTTTTTT. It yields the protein CASSYGDRDNEKLFF.

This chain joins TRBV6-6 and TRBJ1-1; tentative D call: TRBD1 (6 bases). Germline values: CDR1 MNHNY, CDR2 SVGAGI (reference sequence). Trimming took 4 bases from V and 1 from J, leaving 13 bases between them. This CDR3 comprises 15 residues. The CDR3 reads CASSFTGLGNTEAFF. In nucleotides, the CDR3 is TGTGCCAGCAGTTTCACAGGGCTGGGGAACACTGAAGCTTTCTTT.

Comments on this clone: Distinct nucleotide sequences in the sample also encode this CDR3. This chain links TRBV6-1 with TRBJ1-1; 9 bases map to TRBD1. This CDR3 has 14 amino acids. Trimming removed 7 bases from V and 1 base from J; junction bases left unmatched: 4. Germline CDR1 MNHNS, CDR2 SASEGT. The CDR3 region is CASTKGQGNTEAFF. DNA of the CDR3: TGTGCCAGCACAAAGGGACAGGGGAACACTGAAGCTTTCTTT.

This chain's CDR3 is CAWSVYGSSYEQYF. For the CDR3, the DNA is TGTGCCTGGAGTGTATATGGCAGCTCCTACGAGCAGTACTTC. V usage is TRBV30 and J usage is TRBJ2-7; no clear D gene. This CDR3 spans 14 amino acids. Germline-derived CDR1 and CDR2 are GTSNPN and SVGIG (reference sequence). V shed 0 bases and J shed 0 bases, with 9 bases lying between them.

CDR3 in amino acids: CASSLRTSGGQETQYF. In DNA form, the CDR3 reads TGTGCCAGCAGCCTCCGGACTAGCGGAGGACAAGAGACCCAGTACTTC. The rearrangement uses TRBV6-6 and TRBJ2-5; 10 bases line up with TRBD2. The CDR3 is made up of 16 amino acids. V shed 6 bases and J 2 bases; nucleotides not matched to a gene: 9. CDR1 is MNHNY, CDR2 SVGAGI, per germline (reference sequence).

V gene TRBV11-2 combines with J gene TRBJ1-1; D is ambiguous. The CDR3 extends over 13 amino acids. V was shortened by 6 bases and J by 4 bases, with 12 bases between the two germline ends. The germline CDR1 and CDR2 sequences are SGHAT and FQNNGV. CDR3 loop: CASSSYSSTEAFF. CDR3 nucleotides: TGTGCCAGCAGTTCTTATTCCTCCACTGAAGCTTTCTTT.

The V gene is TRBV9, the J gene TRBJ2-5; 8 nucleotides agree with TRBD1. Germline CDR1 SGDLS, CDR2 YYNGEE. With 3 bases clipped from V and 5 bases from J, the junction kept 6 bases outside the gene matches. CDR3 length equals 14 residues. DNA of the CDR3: TGTGCCAGCAGCGAGAGGACAGGGATTGAGACCCAGTACTTC. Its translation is CASSERTGIETQYF.

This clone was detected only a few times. The CDR3 loop is CASREWDSGDPGELFF. The CDR3 DNA reads as TGTGCCAGCAGGGAATGGGACAGCGGTGACCCCGGGGAGCTGTTTTTT. The chain carries TRBV6-1 and TRBJ2-2; 7 bases match TRBD1. V gave up 6 bases and J gave up 6 bases; unmatched junction bases: 13. Germline V gene data show CDR1 as MNHNS and CDR2 as SASEGT. The CDR3 is 16 amino acids.

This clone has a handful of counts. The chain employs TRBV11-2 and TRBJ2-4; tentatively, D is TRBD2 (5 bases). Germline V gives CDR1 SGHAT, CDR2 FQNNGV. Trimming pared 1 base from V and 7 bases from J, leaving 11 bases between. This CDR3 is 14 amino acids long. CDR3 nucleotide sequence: TGTGCCAGCAGCTTAGGTTCGGGGATGAACATTCAGTACTTC. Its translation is CASSLGSGMNIQYF.

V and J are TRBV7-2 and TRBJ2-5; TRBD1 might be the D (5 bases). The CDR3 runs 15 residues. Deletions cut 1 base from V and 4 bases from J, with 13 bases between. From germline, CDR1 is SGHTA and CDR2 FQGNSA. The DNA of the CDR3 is TGTGCCAGCAGCTTAGTATCCAGGGAAGGAGAGACCCAGTACTTC. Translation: CASSLVSREGETQYF.

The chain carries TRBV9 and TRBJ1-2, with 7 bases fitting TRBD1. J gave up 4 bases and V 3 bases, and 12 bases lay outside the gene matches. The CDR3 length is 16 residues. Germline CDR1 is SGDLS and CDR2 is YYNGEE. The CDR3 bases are TGTGCCAGCAGCGCAAACAGGGGCTCTATTCCCTATGGCTACACCTTC. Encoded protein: CASSANRGSIPYGYTF.

CDR3 sequence: CASSFQAEGQETQYF. CDR3 coding DNA: TGTGCCAGCAGCTTTCAAGCGGAGGGGCAAGAGACCCAGTACTTC. The rearrangement joins TRBV5-4 to TRBJ2-5, with D maybe TRBD2 (6 bases). Germline loops: CDR1 SGHNT, CDR2 YYREEE (reference sequence). V was cut by 2 bases and J by 2 bases, with 13 bases left in between. The CDR3 consists of 15 residues.